This T cell receptor beta chain was found in a study of blood T cell repertoires in COVID-19. Study-wide context: Samples of COVID-19 (acute and convalescent) were obtained from the United States, Italy and Spain.

The table came from immunoSEQ multiplex PCR; TCRdb's copy has only in-frame clones and leaves some out. There are 150,000 to 200,000 clones in the sample; more than 65% occur only once, and approximately 11% lies in the top ten. This clone has just a few counts. The CDR3 has 13 amino acids. Trimming cost V 6 bases and J 9 bases; bases outside gene matches: 8. The V and J genes are TRBV12-3 or TRBV12-4 and TRBJ2-1; TRBD2 aligns across 7 bases. Sequenced material: peripheral blood. This TCR came from a man between 65 and 85 years old with active or convalescent COVID-19. This chain's CDR3 is CASSTRDYSEQFF. For the CDR3, the DNA is TGTGCCAGCAGCACCCGGGACTATAGTGAGCAGTTCTTC.